This T cell receptor beta chain was obtained from a study of cytomegalovirus exposure and HLA in healthy donors. Study-level findings and limits: CMV serostatus alone was available as immune exposure information. For most TCR sequences rarity was the rule, although some public TCRs occurred in many donors. Researchers catalogued 150 or so TCR beta chains as cytomegalovirus-associated.

Notes on this clone: Its antigen is currently unknown.

Primers: 60 Vbeta forward and 13 Jbeta reverse. Repertoires were generated with immunoSEQ multiplex PCR, while TCRdb's copy carries only in-frame clones and drops some. The sample contains 150,000 to 200,000 clones, more than 75% of which appear only once. Sample: PBMCs. The sequence was obtained from a woman aged 45-65 years in good health and CMV-seropositive.

CDR3 sequence: CASSPDPTGHGEAFF. As DNA, the CDR3 is TGTGCCAGCAGCCCGGACCCTACAGGGCATGGTGAAGCTTTCTTT. The rearrangement joins TRBV5-4 to TRBJ1-1; TRBD1 is a possible D gene (6 bases). Germline CDR1 SGHNT, CDR2 YYREEE (reference sequence). CDR3 length: 15 residues. V lost 4 bases and J lost 7, with 20 bases in between.